The rows below give T cell receptor beta chains drawn from one sample of a study of T cells in tuberculosis. Method: immunoSEQ multiplex PCR; TCRdb's copy keeps in-frame clones and lacks some. The sample yields roughly 30,000 clones, about 89% seen once. The sample taken for sequencing was PBMCs. These receptor sequences come from a donor aged 5-35 years with latent tuberculosis or without tuberculosis infection. The CDR3 runs from the conserved cysteine through the conserved F or W. Each record gives: clone size, V gene, J gene, D gene, CDR3 length, CDR3 protein, CDR3 DNA. The D gene is left open where the match is weak. The size field is filled for only some rows; it gives once, few, many or a size class.

-,TRBV9,TRBJ2-6,-,18,CASSVGLEGGSGANVLTF,TGTGCCAGCAGCGTAGGGTTAGAAGGGGGCTCTGGGGCCAACGTCCTGACTTTC
-,TRBV5-4,TRBJ2-1,-,16,CASSLAGAGSYNEQFF,TGTGCCAGCAGCTTGGCCGGAGCGGGCTCCTACAATGAGCAGTTCTTC
-,TRBV10-3,TRBJ2-6,-,16,CAISESMGRGANVLTF,TGTGCCATCAGTGAGTCGATGGGGCGTGGGGCCAACGTCCTGACTTTC
-,TRBV4-3,TRBJ1-5,-,14,CASSQDGGHQPQHF,TGCGCCAGCAGCCAAGATGGGGGCCATCAGCCCCAGCATTTT
-,TRBV6-5,TRBJ1-1,-,15,CASSYSGFRGTEAFF,TGTGCCAGCAGTTACTCGGGTTTTCGAGGGACTGAAGCTTTCTTT
-,TRBV29-1,TRBJ2-5,TRBD2,16,CSVEDLDSGRAETQYF,TGCAGCGTTGAAGATTTGGATAGCGGGAGAGCAGAGACCCAGTACTTC
-,TRBV5-4,TRBJ1-1,TRBD1,18,CASSWGTGVGVADTEAFF,TGTGCCAGCAGCTGGGGGACAGGGGTTGGCGTTGCTGACACTGAAGCTTTCTTT
few,TRBV10-2,TRBJ1-4,TRBD1,19,CASSEYPGGSYGTNEKLFF,TGCGCCAGCAGTGAGTACCCAGGGGGCTCGTATGGAACTAATGAAAAACTGTTTTTT
few,TRBV7-9,TRBJ1-4,-,19,CASSPPYLRDAGLREKLFF,TGTGCCAGCAGCCCACCCTACCTCCGAGATGCAGGGCTTCGTGAAAAACTGTTTTTT
-,TRBV11-3,TRBJ2-7,TRBD2,12,CASSPGGYEQYF,TGTGCCAGCAGCCCGGGGGGCTACGAGCAGTACTTC
-,TRBV4-3,TRBJ1-2,-,12,CASSQGRDKVFF,TGCGCCAGCAGCCAGGGCCGGGACAAAGTTTTCTTC
-,TRBV6-4,TRBJ2-3,TRBD2,15,CASSDSGGGIDTQYF,TGTGCCAGCAGTGACTCCGGCGGGGGTATCGATACGCAGTATTTT
-,TRBV7-3,TRBJ2-2,-,12,CASSLDSRELFF,TGTGCCAGCAGCTTGGACAGCAGGGAGCTGTTTTTT
-,TRBV9,TRBJ2-7,TRBD2,15,CASSPWTSGFYEQYF,TGTGCCAGCAGCCCCTGGACTAGCGGATTTTACGAGCAGTACTTC
-,TRBV7-2,TRBJ2-7,-,12,CASSRLGYEQYF,TGTGCCAGCAGCCGGCTAGGCTACGAGCAGTACTTC
-,TRBV29-1,TRBJ2-1,TRBD2,14,CSALGGGSRDEQFF,TGCAGCGCCCTGGGGGGGGGAAGTAGGGATGAGCAGTTCTTC
-,TRBV6-5,TRBJ1-5,-,14,CASSYKTGFQPQHF,TGTGCCAGCAGTTACAAAACAGGGTTTCAGCCCCAGCATTTT
-,TRBV30,TRBJ1-1,-,11,CAWADPTRAFF,TGTGCCTGGGCAGACCCGACCAGGGCTTTCTTT
-,TRBV7-2,TRBJ1-5,-,13,CASSWGGAEPQHF,TGTGCCAGCAGCTGGGGGGGCGCGGAGCCCCAGCATTTT
few,TRBV2,TRBJ2-1,-,15,CASGNPGLNYNEQFF,TGTGCCAGCGGAAACCCGGGACTTAATTACAATGAGCAGTTCTTC
-,TRBV2,TRBJ2-2,-,12,CASRQFTGELFF,TGTGCCAGCAGACAGTTCACCGGGGAGCTGTTTTTT
-,TRBV18,TRBJ2-7,-,17,CASSLVGPGGTSYEQYF,TGTGCCAGCTCACTGGTGGGGCCCGGCGGAACTTCCTACGAGCAGTACTTC
-,TRBV27,TRBJ1-5,TRBD1,15,CASSLQGSSNQPQHF,TGTGCCAGCAGTCTACAGGGGTCAAGCAATCAGCCCCAGCATTTT
few,TRBV27,TRBJ1-5,-,14,CASSLTGYNQPQHF,TGTGCCAGCAGTTTAACAGGGTACAATCAGCCCCAGCATTTT
once,TRBV10-1,TRBJ1-1,-,14,CASRGSRGNTEAFF,TGCGCCAGCAGGGGATCACGGGGGAACACTGAAGCTTTCTTT
-,TRBV7-2,TRBJ1-4,-,15,CASSLGTGLGEKLFF,TGTGCCAGCAGCTTAGGAACAGGGCTTGGGGAAAAACTGTTTTTT
-,TRBV27,TRBJ1-1,TRBD1,17,CASSLRGLTRSHTEAFF,TGTGCCAGCAGTTTAAGGGGGCTTACCCGCTCCCACACTGAAGCTTTCTTT
-,TRBV10-3,TRBJ1-2,-,14,CAISVESGINGYTF,TGTGCCATCAGTGTAGAATCAGGGATCAATGGCTACACCTTC
-,TRBV30,TRBJ2-5,TRBD1,15,CAWSVLTGAKETQYF,TGTGCCTGGAGTGTACTGACAGGGGCAAAAGAGACCCAGTACTTC
-,TRBV7-2,TRBJ1-5,TRBD1,13,CASSYDRAQPQHF,TGTGCCAGCAGCTACGACAGGGCCCAGCCCCAGCATTTT
-,TRBV28,TRBJ1-1,-,12,CAAGTHRTEAFF,TGTGCCGCGGGGACTCATCGGACTGAAGCTTTCTTT
few,TRBV9,TRBJ1-6,-,13,CASSTEDNSPLHF,TGTGCCAGCAGCACAGAAGATAATTCACCCCTCCACTTT
-,TRBV5-8,TRBJ2-3,TRBD1,15,CASSLGTGYTDTQYF,TGTGCCAGCAGCTTGGGGACAGGGTACACAGATACGCAGTATTTT
-,TRBV9,TRBJ2-7,TRBD1,15,CASSVSPGQGYEQYF,TGTGCCAGCAGCGTAAGTCCGGGACAGGGTTACGAGCAGTACTTC
-,TRBV4-1,TRBJ2-1,TRBD2,17,CASSQDRSGGFDDEQFF,TGCGCCAGCAGCCAAGACCGTAGCGGGGGTTTTGACGATGAGCAGTTCTTC
-,TRBV30,TRBJ1-5,-,12,CAWSPSYQPQHF,TGTGCCTGGAGCCCATCATATCAGCCCCAGCATTTT
-,TRBV27,TRBJ2-1,TRBD1,14,CASSSWTGGDEQFF,TGTGCCAGCAGTTCTTGGACAGGGGGGGATGAGCAGTTCTTC
few,TRBV5-1,TRBJ2-3,-,14,CASSLGDNTDTQYF,TGCGCCAGCAGCTTAGGGGACAACACAGATACGCAGTATTTT
-,TRBV7-8,TRBJ1-5,TRBD1,14,CASSPDREDQPQHF,TGTGCCAGCAGCCCGGACAGGGAGGATCAGCCCCAGCATTTT
once,TRBV7-2,TRBJ1-4,-,15,CASSLTGLSNEKLFF,TGTGCCAGCAGCTTAACCGGACTCAGTAATGAAAAACTGTTTTTT
-,TRBV7-2,TRBJ2-1,TRBD1,16,CASSTDRARLYNEQFF,TGTGCCAGCAGTACTGACAGGGCACGACTTTACAATGAGCAGTTCTTC
-,TRBV30,TRBJ1-1,TRBD1,14,CAWSRGQGDTEAFF,TGTGCCTGGAGCCGGGGACAGGGGGACACTGAAGCTTTCTTT
-,TRBV15,TRBJ2-3,TRBD1,18,CATRRQGAGVVGTDTQYF,TGTGCCACCAGGAGACAGGGGGCGGGGGTGGTAGGTACAGATACGCAGTATTTT
once,TRBV5-4,TRBJ2-1,-,15,CASSSHNRGGYEQFF,TGTGCCAGCAGCTCCCACAACAGGGGGGGCTATGAGCAGTTCTTC
-,TRBV11-3,TRBJ2-1,TRBD2,16,CASSVGGLAGMAPQFF,TGTGCCAGCAGCGTAGGGGGACTAGCGGGGATGGCCCCTCAGTTCTTC
few,TRBV2,TRBJ2-1,TRBD2,15,CASSVSRGVTNEQFF,TGTGCCAGCAGTGTAAGCCGGGGGGTCACCAATGAGCAGTTCTTC